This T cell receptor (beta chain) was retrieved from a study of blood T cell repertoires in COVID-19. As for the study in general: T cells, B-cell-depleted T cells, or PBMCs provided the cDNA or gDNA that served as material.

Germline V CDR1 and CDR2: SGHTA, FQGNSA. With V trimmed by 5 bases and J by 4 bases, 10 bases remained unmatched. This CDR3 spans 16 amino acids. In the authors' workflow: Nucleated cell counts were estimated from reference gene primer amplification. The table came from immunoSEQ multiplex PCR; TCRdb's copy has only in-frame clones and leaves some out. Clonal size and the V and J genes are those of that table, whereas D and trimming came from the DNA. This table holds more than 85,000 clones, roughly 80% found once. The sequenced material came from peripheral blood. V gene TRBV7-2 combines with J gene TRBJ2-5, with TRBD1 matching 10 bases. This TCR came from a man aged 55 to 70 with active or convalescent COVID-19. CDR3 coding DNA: TGTGCCAGCAGCACCTCCGGGACAGGGGAGGCAGAGACCCAGTACTTC. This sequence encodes CASSTSGTGEAETQYF.